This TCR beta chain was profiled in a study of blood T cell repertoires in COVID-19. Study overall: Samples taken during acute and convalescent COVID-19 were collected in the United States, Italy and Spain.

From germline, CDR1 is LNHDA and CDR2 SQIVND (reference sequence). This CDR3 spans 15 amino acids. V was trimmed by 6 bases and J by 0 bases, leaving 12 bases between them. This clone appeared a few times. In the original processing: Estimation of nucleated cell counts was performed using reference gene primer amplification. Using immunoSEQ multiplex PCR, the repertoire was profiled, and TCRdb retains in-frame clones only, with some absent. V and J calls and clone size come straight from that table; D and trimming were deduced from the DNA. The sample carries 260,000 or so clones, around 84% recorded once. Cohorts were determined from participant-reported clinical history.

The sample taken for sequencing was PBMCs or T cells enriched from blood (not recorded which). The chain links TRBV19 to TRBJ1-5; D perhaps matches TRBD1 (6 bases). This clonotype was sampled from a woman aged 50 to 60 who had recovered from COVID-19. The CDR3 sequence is CASSQGSYSNQPQHF. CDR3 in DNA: TGTGCCAGTAGCCAGGGGAGTTATAGCAATCAGCCCCAGCATTTT.